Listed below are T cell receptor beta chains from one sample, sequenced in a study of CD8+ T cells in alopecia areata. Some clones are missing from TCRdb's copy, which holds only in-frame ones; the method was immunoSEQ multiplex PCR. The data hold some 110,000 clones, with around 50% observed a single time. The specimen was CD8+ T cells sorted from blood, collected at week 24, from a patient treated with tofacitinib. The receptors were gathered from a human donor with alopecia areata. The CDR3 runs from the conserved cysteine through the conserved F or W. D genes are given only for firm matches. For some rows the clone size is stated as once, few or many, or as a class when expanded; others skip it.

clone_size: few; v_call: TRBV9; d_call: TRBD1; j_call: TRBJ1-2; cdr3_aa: CASSHGTGDGYTF; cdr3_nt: TGTGCCAGCAGCCACGGGACAGGGGATGGCTACACCTTC
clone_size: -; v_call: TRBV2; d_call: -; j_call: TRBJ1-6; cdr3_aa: CASTGTESSYNSPLHF; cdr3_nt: TGTGCCAGCACCGGGACCGAGAGCTCCTATAATTCACCCCTCCACTTT
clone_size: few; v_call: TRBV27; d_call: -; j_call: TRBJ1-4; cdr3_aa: CASKTGATGLFF; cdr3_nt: TGTGCCAGCAAAACAGGAGCCACTGGTCTGTTTTTT
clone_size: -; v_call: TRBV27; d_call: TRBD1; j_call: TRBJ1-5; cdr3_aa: CASSLRQGNQPQHF; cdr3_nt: TGTGCCAGCAGTTTAAGACAGGGTAATCAGCCCCAGCATTTT
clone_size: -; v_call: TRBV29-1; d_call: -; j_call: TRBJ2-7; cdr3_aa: CSAGGTGSYYEQYF; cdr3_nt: TGCAGCGCGGGAGGGACAGGGAGTTACTACGAGCAGTACTTC
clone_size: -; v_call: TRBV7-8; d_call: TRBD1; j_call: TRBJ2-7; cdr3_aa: CASSQEGTGEGYEQYF; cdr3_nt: TGTGCCAGCAGCCAAGAGGGGACAGGGGAAGGGTACGAGCAGTACTTC
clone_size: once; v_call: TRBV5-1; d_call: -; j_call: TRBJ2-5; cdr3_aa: CASSFLWLKETQYF; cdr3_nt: TGCGCCAGCAGCTTCCTTTGGCTTAAGGAGACCCAGTACTTC
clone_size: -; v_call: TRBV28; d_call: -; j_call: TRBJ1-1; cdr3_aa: CASELLGGSNTEAFF; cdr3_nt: TGTGCCAGCGAACTCCTCGGGGGATCGAACACTGAAGCTTTCTTT
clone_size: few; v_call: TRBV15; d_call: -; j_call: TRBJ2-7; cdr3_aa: CATSRTLEFYEQYF; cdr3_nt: TGTGCCACCAGCAGGACACTGGAATTCTACGAGCAGTACTTC
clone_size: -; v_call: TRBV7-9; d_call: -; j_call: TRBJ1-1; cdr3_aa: CASSPDRIPEAFF; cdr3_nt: TGTGCCAGCAGCCCGGACAGAATCCCTGAAGCTTTCTTT
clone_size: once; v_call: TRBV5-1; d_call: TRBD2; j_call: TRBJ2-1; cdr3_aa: CASSSGTSARDEQFF; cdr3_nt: TGCGCCAGCAGCTCCGGGACTAGCGCTAGGGATGAGCAGTTCTTC
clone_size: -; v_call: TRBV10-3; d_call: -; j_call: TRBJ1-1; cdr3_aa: CAISGVGEKDTEAFF; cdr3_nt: TGTGCCATCAGTGGTGTTGGGGAGAAGGACACTGAAGCTTTCTTT
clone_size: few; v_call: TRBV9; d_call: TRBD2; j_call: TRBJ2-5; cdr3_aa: CASSVGTLTSGEGETQYF; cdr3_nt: TGTGCCAGCAGCGTAGGAACGTTAACTAGCGGGGAGGGTGAGACCCAGTACTTC
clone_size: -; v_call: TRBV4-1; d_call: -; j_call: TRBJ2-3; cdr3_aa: CASSQDLNTQYF; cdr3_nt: TGCGCCAGCAGCCAAGACCTGAATACGCAGTATTTT
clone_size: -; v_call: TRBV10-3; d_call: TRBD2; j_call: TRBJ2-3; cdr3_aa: CAISESAASGETDTQYF; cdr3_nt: TGTGCCATCAGTGAGTCTGCGGCTAGCGGGGAGACAGATACGCAGTATTTT
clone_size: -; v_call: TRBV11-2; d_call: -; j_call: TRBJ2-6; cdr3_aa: CASSYNSGANVLTF; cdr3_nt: TGTGCCAGCAGTTACAACTCTGGGGCCAACGTCCTGACTTTC
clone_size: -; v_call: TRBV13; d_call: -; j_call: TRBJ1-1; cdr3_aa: CASSLGAVMNTEAFF; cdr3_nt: TGTGCCAGCAGCTTAGGGGCCGTGATGAACACTGAAGCTTTCTTT
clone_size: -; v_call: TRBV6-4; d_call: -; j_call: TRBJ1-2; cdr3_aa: CASTPADGPNYGYTF; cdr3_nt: TGTGCCAGCACCCCGGCCGACGGACCTAACTATGGCTACACCTTC
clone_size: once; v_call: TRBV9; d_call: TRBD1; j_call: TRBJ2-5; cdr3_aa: CASSGALAGGETQYF; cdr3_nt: TGTGCCAGCAGCGGGGCCCTGGCAGGGGGAGAGACCCAGTACTTC
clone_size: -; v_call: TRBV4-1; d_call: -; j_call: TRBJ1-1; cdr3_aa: CASSPLGASNTEAFF; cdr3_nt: TGCGCCAGCAGCCCATTGGGGGCGTCGAACACTGAAGCTTTCTTT
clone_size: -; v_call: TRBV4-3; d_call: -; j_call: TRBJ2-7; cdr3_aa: CASSPGSVVLAEQYF; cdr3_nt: TGCGCCAGCAGCCCTGGTTCGGTGGTGTTGGCCGAGCAGTACTTC
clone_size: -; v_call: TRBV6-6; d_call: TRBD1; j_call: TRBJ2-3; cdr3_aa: CASKGQVGTDTQYF; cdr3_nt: TGTGCCAGCAAAGGACAGGTTGGGACAGATACGCAGTATTTT
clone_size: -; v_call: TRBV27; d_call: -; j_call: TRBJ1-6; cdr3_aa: CASTSRGAPSPLHF; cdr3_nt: TGTGCCAGCACTTCGAGGGGGGCTCCTTCACCCCTCCACTTT
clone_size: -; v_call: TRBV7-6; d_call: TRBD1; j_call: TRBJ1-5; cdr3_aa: CASSETGNQPQHF; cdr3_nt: TGTGCCAGCAGCGAGACAGGGAATCAGCCCCAGCATTTT
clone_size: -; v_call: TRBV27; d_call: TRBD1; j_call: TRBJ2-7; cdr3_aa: CASSPGQSEQYF; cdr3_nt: TGTGCCAGCTCCCCGGGACAGTCCGAGCAGTACTTC
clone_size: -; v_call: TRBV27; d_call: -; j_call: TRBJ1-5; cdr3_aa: CASTSTQGLNQPQHF; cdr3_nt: TGTGCCAGCACCTCTACACAGGGTCTTAATCAGCCCCAGCATTTT
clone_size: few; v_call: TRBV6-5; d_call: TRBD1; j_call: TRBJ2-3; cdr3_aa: CASSLQGNQADTQYF; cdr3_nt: TGTGCCAGCAGTTTACAGGGGAATCAAGCAGATACGCAGTATTTT
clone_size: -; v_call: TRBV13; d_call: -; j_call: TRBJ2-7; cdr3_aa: CASSLRGSTYEQYF; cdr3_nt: TGTGCCAGCAGCTTACGTGGCAGTACCTACGAGCAGTACTTC
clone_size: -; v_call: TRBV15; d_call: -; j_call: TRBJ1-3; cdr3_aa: CATSRDRGTGNTIYF; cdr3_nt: TGTGCCACCAGCAGAGATCGAGGGACTGGAAACACCATATATTTT
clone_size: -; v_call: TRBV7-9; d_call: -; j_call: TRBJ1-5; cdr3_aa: CASSLDGFNQPQHF; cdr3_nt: TGTGCCAGCAGCTTAGACGGTTTCAATCAGCCCCAGCATTTT
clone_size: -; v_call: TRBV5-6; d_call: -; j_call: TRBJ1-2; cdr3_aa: CASSTDTYYGYTF; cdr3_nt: TGTGCCAGCAGCACCGACACCTACTATGGCTACACCTTC
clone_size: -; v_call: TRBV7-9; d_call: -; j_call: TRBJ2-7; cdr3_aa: CASSLVHSYEQYF; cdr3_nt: TGTGCCAGCAGCTTGGTCCATTCCTACGAGCAGTACTTC
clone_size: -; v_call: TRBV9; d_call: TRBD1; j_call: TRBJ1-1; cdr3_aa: CASSVTGTENTEAFF; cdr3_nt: TGTGCCAGCAGCGTTACCGGGACAGAGAACACTGAAGCTTTCTTT
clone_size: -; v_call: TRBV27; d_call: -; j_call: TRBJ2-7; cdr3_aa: CASSAITGRGLNEQYF; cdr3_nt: TGTGCCAGCAGTGCAATAACGGGGAGGGGGCTGAACGAGCAGTACTTC
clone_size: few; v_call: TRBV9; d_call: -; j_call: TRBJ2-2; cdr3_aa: CASSVDSGELFF; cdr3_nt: TGTGCCAGCAGCGTAGATAGCGGGGAGCTGTTTTTT
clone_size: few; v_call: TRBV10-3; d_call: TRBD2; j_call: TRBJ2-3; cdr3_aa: CASSLAGGTDTQYF; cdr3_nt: TGTGCCAGCTCACTAGCGGGGGGCACAGATACGCAGTATTTT
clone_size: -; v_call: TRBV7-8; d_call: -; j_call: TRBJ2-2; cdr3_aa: CASSYTVTGELFF; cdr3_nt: TGTGCCAGCAGCTATACAGTCACCGGGGAGCTGTTTTTT
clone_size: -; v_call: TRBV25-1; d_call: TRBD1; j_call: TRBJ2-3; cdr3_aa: CASSETGEDTQYF; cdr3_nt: TGTGCCAGCAGTGAAACAGGGGAAGATACGCAGTATTTT
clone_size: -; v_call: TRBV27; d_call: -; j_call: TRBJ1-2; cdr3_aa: CASRQMTNYGYTF; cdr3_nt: TGTGCCAGCAGGCAGATGACTAACTATGGCTACACCTTC
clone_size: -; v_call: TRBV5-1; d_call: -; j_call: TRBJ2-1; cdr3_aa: CVTRGELYNEQFF; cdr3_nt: TGCGTTACGCGCGGGGAGTTATACAATGAGCAGTTCTTC
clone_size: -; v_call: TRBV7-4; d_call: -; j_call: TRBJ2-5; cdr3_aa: CASSLGQPGTQYF; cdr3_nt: TGTGCCAGCAGCTTAGGACAGCCAGGAACCCAGTACTTC
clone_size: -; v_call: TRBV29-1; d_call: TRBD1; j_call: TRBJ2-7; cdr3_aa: CSVEDRPENRGEQYF; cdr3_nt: TGCAGCGTTGAAGATCGACCTGAAAACAGGGGCGAGCAGTACTTC
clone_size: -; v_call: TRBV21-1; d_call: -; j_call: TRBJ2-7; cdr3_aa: CASTFAHRDIAQYF; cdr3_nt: TGTGCCAGCACCTTCGCCCACAGGGATATAGCGCAGTACTTC
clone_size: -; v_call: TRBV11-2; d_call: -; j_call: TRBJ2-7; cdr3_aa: CASSSRSSSYEQYF; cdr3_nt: TGTGCCAGCAGCTCCAGGTCGAGCTCCTACGAGCAGTACTTC
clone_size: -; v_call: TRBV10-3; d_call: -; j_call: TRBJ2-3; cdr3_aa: CAISDPRGLSTDTQYF; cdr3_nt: TGTGCCATCAGTGACCCCAGGGGTTTGAGCACAGATACGCAGTATTTT
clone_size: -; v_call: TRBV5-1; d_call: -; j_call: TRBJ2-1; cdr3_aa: CASSLGDPEQFF; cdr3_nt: TGCGCCAGCAGCTTGGGGGATCCTGAGCAGTTCTTC
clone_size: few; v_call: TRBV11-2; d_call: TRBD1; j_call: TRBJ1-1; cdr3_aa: CASSLDPGTGGTEAFF; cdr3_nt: TGTGCCAGCAGCTTAGATCCGGGGACAGGGGGCACTGAAGCTTTCTTT
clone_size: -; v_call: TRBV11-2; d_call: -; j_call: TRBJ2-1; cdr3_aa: CASMPGHYNEQFF; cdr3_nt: TGTGCCAGCATGCCGGGACACTACAATGAGCAGTTCTTC
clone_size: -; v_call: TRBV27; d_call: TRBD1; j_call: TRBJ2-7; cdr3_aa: CASSLWTGSHEQYF; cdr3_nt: TGTGCCAGCAGTTTATGGACAGGGAGCCACGAGCAGTACTTC
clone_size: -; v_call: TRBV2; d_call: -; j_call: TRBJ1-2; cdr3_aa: CASRSGGSLVYGYTF; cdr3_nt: TGTGCCAGCAGGTCTGGGGGGTCTCTTGTCTACGGCTACACCTTC
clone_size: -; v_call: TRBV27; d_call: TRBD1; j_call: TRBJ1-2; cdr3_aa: CASSIGTGMGYGYTF; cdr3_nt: TGTGCCAGCAGTATCGGGACAGGGATGGGTTATGGCTACACCTTC
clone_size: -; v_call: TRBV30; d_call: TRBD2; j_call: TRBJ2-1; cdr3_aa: CAWSSRGGRSSYNEQFF; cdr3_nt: TGTGCCTGGAGTTCTCGGGGGGGGCGAAGCTCCTACAATGAGCAGTTCTTC
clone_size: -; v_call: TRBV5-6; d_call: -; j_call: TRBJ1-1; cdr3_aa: CASRTRDPPMNTEAFF; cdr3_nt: TGTGCCAGCAGGACGAGGGACCCCCCAATGAACACTGAAGCTTTCTTT